Listed here are 20 T cell receptor beta chains from one sample, sequenced in a study of cytomegalovirus exposure and HLA in healthy donors. PCR primers comprised 60 Vbeta and 13 Jbeta primers. The table came from immunoSEQ multiplex PCR; TCRdb's copy has only in-frame clones and leaves some out. The sample comprises roughly 98,000 clones, about 81% of which are singletons, and roughly 1.4% rests with the top ten. Sequencing used PBMCs. These receptors all come from a man between 35 and 55 years old in good health and CMV-seronegative.

The V and J genes are TRBV10-3 and TRBJ1-2; D unclear. V lost 0 bases and J lost 7, with 18 bases in between. The CDR3 is 16 residues long. Germline V gene sequence: CDR1 ENHRY, CDR2 SYGVKD. DNA of the CDR3: TGTGCCATCAGTGAGTCGAGCAATCTTGGAGTTCGTGGCTACACCTTC. Translated, it gives CAISESSNLGVRGYTF.

Worth noting for this clone: Within the sample, other DNA sequences also encode this same CDR3. The chain recombines TRBV19 with TRBJ2-5; the match to TRBD2 covers 10 bases. Germline trimming cut 1 base from V and 4 bases from J; bases unmatched to any gene: 0. The CDR3 sequence is 14 residues long. Germline loops: CDR1 LNHDA, CDR2 SQIVND (reference sequence). DNA of the CDR3: TGTGCCAGTAGTATAGGACTAGCGGGAGAGACCCAGTACTTC. Encoded protein: CASSIGLAGETQYF.

The chain couples TRBV28 to TRBJ1-5, with D hard to call. The CDR3 extends over 16 amino acids. V was trimmed by 7 bases and J by 4 bases, leaving 20 bases between them. Germline CDR1 MDHEN, CDR2 SYDVKM. CDR3 residues: CASTAMGRRLNQPQHF. CDR3 in DNA: TGTGCCAGCACCGCGATGGGCCGTAGGCTTAATCAGCCCCAGCATTTT.

CDR3: CSVPSSGYTF. The DNA of the CDR3 is TGCAGTGTCCCTAGCTCCGGCTACACCTTC. J is TRBJ1-2 and V is TRBV20-1; no reliable D call. Germline V gene data show CDR1 as DFQATT and CDR2 as SNEGSKA (reference sequence). This CDR3 contains 10 residues. Trimming left V 7 bases short and J 8 bases short, with 11 bases between.

V and J are TRBV2 and TRBJ2-7; D is ambiguous. CDR1 and CDR2 (germline): SNHLY, FYNNEI. CDR3 length equals 12 residues. The V and J ends lost 7 bases and 1 base respectively, with 8 bases between them. CDR3 residues: CASMGRSYEQYF. The CDR3 DNA is TGTGCCAGCATGGGCAGGTCCTACGAGCAGTACTTC.

V gene TRBV7-2 combines with J gene TRBJ1-4; 9 bases are shared with TRBD1. V shed 5 bases, J shed 7 bases, and the junction held 14 bases outside the gene matches. Germline V lookup: CDR1 SGHTA, CDR2 FQGNSA. The CDR3 has 17 residues. CDR3 in amino acids: CASSPPGQGVFGEKLFF. Here the CDR3 DNA reads TGTGCCAGCAGCCCTCCGGGACAGGGAGTCTTTGGTGAAAAACTGTTTTTT.

This chain connects TRBV14 to TRBJ1-2, with D unresolved. CDR1 SGHDN and CDR2 FVKESK come from the germline V gene. The CDR3 is made up of 13 amino acids. V lost 4 bases and J 6 bases, leaving 12 bases between the germline ends. The CDR3 region is CASSPILTHGYTF. CDR3 DNA sequence: TGTGCCAGCAGCCCCATATTGACACATGGCTACACCTTC.

The chain uses TRBV19 and TRBJ1-5; no reliable D call. Trimming removed 6 bases at V and 6 bases at J, with 15 bases between. The CDR3 loop spans 14 amino acids. Germline CDR1 is LNHDA and CDR2 is SQIVND (reference sequence). DNA of the CDR3: TGTGCCAGTAGAGTTCCGTGGGAGGGTCAGCCCCAGCATTTT. Its protein product is CASRVPWEGQPQHF.

This clone has only a few counts. The V call is TRBV7-3, the J call TRBJ1-6, with 7 bases identical to TRBD1. The CDR3 spans 14 residues. The V gene end was trimmed by 5 bases and the J gene end by 7 bases; junction bases not matched to a gene: 5. Germline CDR1 reads SGHTA; CDR2 reads FQGTGA. This CDR3 reads CASSTGQVNSPLHF. In DNA, the CDR3 is TGTGCCAGCAGCACCGGACAGGTCAATTCACCCCTCCACTTT.

V gene TRBV2 combines with J gene TRBJ2-1, with 11 bases lining up with TRBD1. The CDR3 has 15 amino acids. The germline gives CDR1 SNHLY, CDR2 FYNNEI. Germline trimming cut 6 bases from V and 5 bases from J; bases unmatched to any gene: 6. In nucleotides, the CDR3 is TGTGCCAGCAGCGGACAGGGGGCTTATGACAATGAGCAGTTCTTC. Translating gives CASSGQGAYDNEQFF.

The genes are TRBV10-3 and TRBJ2-2, with 10 nucleotides matching TRBD1. From germline, CDR1 is ENHRY and CDR2 SYGVKD. V lost 10 bases and J lost 2; bases outside the gene matches: 7. CDR3 length equals 15 residues. The CDR3 nucleotides read TGTGCCACCAAAGACAGGGGGCCCAACACCGGGGAGCTGTTTTTT. It translates to CATKDRGPNTGELFF.

V is TRBV7-8 and J is TRBJ2-4; 8 nucleotides match TRBD2. The trim removed 6 bases at V and 5 bases at J, leaving 15 bases unmatched. Germline loops: CDR1 SGHVS, CDR2 FQNEAQ. The length of the CDR3 is 17 residues. CDR3 protein: CASRLGRSSGPQNIQYF. The CDR3 DNA reads TGTGCCAGCAGACTCGGCCGTTCTAGCGGGCCTCAAAACATTCAGTACTTC.

The gene calls are TRBV5-4 and TRBJ2-3; D may be TRBD2 (7 bases). Trimming took off 6 bases at V and 3 bases at J, with 20 bases between the two ends. From germline, CDR1 is SGHNT and CDR2 YYREEE (reference sequence). This CDR3 has 16 residues. The chain's CDR3 is CASTGDVGGPTDTQYF. In nucleotides, the CDR3 is TGTGCCAGCACTGGGGATGTGGGGGGGCCGACAGATACGCAGTATTTT.

The V gene is TRBV10-3, the J gene TRBJ1-2, with TRBD1 identical over 9 bases. The CDR3 extends over 13 amino acids. V gave up 4 bases and J gave up 5 bases; unmatched junction bases: 2. CDR1 is ENHRY, CDR2 SYGVKD, per germline. CDR3 bases: TGTGCCATCAGTGGACAGGGGGGGTATGGCTACACCTTC. Encoded protein: CAISGQGGYGYTF.

The chain couples TRBV5-6 to TRBJ2-5, with 9 bases fitting TRBD1. This CDR3 is 13 amino acids long. Germline V lookup: CDR1 SGHDT, CDR2 YYEEEE. J was trimmed by 3 bases and V by 3 bases; bases with no gene match: 0. The chain's CDR3 is CASSWTGEETQYF. The CDR3 nucleotides are TGTGCCAGCAGCTGGACAGGGGAAGAGACCCAGTACTTC. The complete variable domain, with remaining parts taken from reference TRBV5-6 and TRBJ2-5, reads DAGVTQSPTHLIKTRGQQVTLRCSPKSGHDTVSWYQQALGQGPQFIFQYYEEEERQRGNFPDRFSGHQFPNYSSELNVNALLLGDSALYLCASSWTGEETQYFGPGTRLLVL.

The rearrangement uses TRBV7-2 and TRBJ2-1, with D perhaps matching TRBD1 (5 bases). The CDR3 loop spans 12 amino acids. Between the trimmed V and J ends, which lost 2 bases and 12 bases, there was a span of 11 bases. Germline V gene lookup returns CDR1 SGHTA and CDR2 FQGNSA. The CDR3 sequence: CASSLIDRGQFF. The DNA of the CDR3 is TGTGCCAGCAGCTTAATAGATAGGGGGCAGTTCTTC. Full variable domain (outside the CDR3, taken from reference TRBV7-2 and TRBJ2-1): GAGVSQSPSNKVTEKGKDVELRCDPISGHTALYWYRQSLGQGLEFLIYFQGNSAPDKSGLPSDRFSAERTGGSVSTLTIQRTQQEDSAVYLCASSLIDRGQFFGPGTRLTVL.

The V gene is TRBV5-4, the J gene TRBJ1-4; D might be TRBD1 (5 bases). This CDR3 is 14 amino acids long. CDR1 SGHNT and CDR2 YYREEE come from the germline V gene (reference sequence). Deletions cut 4 bases from V and 8 bases from J, with 15 bases between. CDR3 nucleotides: TGTGCCAGCAGCACAAGCAGGGATTACGAAAAACTGTTTTTT. As protein: CASSTSRDYEKLFF.

This clone was seen only a few times. This chain uses TRBV27 with TRBJ2-7; D might be TRBD1 (6 bases). Germline V gene data show CDR1 as MNHEY and CDR2 as SMNVEV (reference sequence). V gave up 6 bases and J gave up 4 bases, with 16 bases separating them. The CDR3 covers 14 residues. Here the CDR3 DNA reads TGTGCCAGCAGCTCCGGGACACGAGTATACGAGCAGTACTTC. Amino acid sequence: CASSSGTRVYEQYF.

The rearrangement uses TRBV5-1 and TRBJ2-5, with D perhaps matching TRBD1 (8 bases). The DNA matches TRBJ2-7 better at its end, which makes the J call doubtful. The germline V gene has CDR1 SGHRS and CDR2 YFSETQ. The CDR3 is 16 amino acids. As DNA, the CDR3 is TGCGCCAGCAGCATCGGACAGGGAGGGAGCTCCTACGAGCAGTACTTC. Translated: CASSIGQGGSSYEQYF.

This sequence joins TRBV6-1 and TRBJ1-6, with TRBD1 identical over 9 bases. V trimming: 4 bases; J trimming: 6 bases; junction bases outside the gene matches: 13. The CDR3 contains 18 residues. The germline gives CDR1 MNHNS, CDR2 SASEGT. For the CDR3, the DNA is TGTGCCAGCAGTGTAAGAACCGGGACAGGGTTTTCTAATTCACCCCTCCACTTT. Its protein is CASSVRTGTGFSNSPLHF.